This T cell receptor beta chain appears in the sequencing data of a study of blood T cell repertoires in COVID-19. This study enrolled people aged roughly 18 to 100 from roughly 22 US geographic areas. Researchers sorted participants into cohorts using their self-reported clinical history. Exposed participants encountered a COVID-19 case during the 2 weeks preceding study entry. Method: immunoSEQ multiplex PCR; TCRdb's copy keeps in-frame clones and lacks some. The table records approximately 310,000 clones, 85% of them present only once. The material sequenced was PBMCs or T cells enriched from blood (not recorded which). The receptor comes from a woman in her thirties who had been exposed to COVID-19.

The CDR3 protein is CASSLALTDSYEQYF. CDR3 nucleotides: TGTGCCAGCAGCTTAGCGCTTACTGATTCCTACGAGCAGTACTTC. This rearrangement joins TRBV7-8 to TRBJ2-7; D is unclear. V was trimmed by 0 bases and J by 1 base, leaving 10 bases between them. Germline V gene sequence: CDR1 SGHVS, CDR2 FQNEAQ. The CDR3 spans 15 residues.